This entry lists 9 T cell receptor beta chains sequenced from one sample in a study of response to subunit inactivated influenza vaccine. TCRdb re-called the RT-PCR reads with MiXCR, one entry per CDR3 protein. The sample has 500,000 to 600,000 distinct CDR3 sequences, about an eighth seen once; the top ten hold 10%. The sequences come from PBMCs from blood, collected on the day of vaccination. Source of these receptors: a man aged 50 to 59 who received an inactivated influenza vaccine.

This rearrangement joins TRBV7-3 to TRBJ1-5, with TRBD1 as a possible D gene (6 bases). This CDR3 spans 15 amino acids. Germline V gene sequence: CDR1 SGHTA, CDR2 FQGTGA. Trimming removed 7 bases from V and 5 bases from J, with 18 bases in between. The CDR3 is CASIRGANWDQPQHF. Written as DNA, the CDR3 is TGTGCCAGCATTAGGGGGGCAAATTGGGATCAGCCCCAGCATTTT. Full variable domain (outside the CDR3, taken from reference TRBV7-3 and TRBJ1-5): GAGVSQTPSNKVTEKGKYVELRCDPISGHTALYWYRQSLGQGPEFLIYFQGTGAADDSGLPNDRFFAVRPEGSVSTLKIQRTERGDSAVYLCASIRGANWDQPQHFGDGTRLSIL.

This clonotype was seen at least ten times. The chain is built from TRBV5-1 and TRBJ2-2; tentative D call: TRBD1 (6 bases). Germline CDR1 reads SGHRS; CDR2 reads YFSETQ. Trimming stripped 4 bases from V and 16 bases from J, with 17 bases between. This CDR3 has 12 amino acids. CDR3 bases: TGCGCCAGCAGCGGAGACGGGACACACGCGTTTTTT. It specifies CASSGDGTHAFF.

The chain uses TRBV6-1 and TRBJ1-5; no clear D. Trimming left V 6 bases short and J 0 bases short, with 12 bases between. Germline V gene lookup returns CDR1 MNHNS and CDR2 SASEGT. The CDR3 runs to 15 residues. This chain's CDR3 is CASRKEAYSNQPQHF. Written as DNA, the CDR3 is TGTGCCAGCAGAAAGGAAGCCTATAGCAATCAGCCCCAGCATTTT.

This clonotype was observed at least ten times. The chain has TRBV12-3 or TRBV12-4 and TRBJ2-3; 10 nucleotides align to TRBD2. V was clipped by 6 bases and J by 3 bases; unmatched bases: 6. The CDR3 spans 15 residues. CDR3 DNA sequence: TGTGCCAGCAGCTCCTGGACTAGCGGAACAGATACGCAGTATTTT. Translation gives CASSSWTSGTDTQYF.

This clonotype was counted only a few times. The rearrangement joins TRBV7-9 to TRBJ2-1, with D perhaps TRBD2 (5 bases). Trimming took off 0 bases at V and 5 bases at J, with 14 bases between the two ends. Germline V gives CDR1 SEHNR, CDR2 FQNEAQ (reference sequence). This CDR3 comprises 16 residues. The CDR3 nucleotides are TGTGCCAGCAGCTTAGCTCTGACTAACGCCGACAATGAGCAGTTCTTC. Translated, it gives CASSLALTNADNEQFF.

This clonotype was picked up a small number of times. The CDR3 coding sequence is TGCAGTGCTCTCCGACCGACAGGGGGGACTGAAGCTTTCTTT. Its translation is CSALRPTGGTEAFF. This chain uses TRBV20-1 with TRBJ1-1, with 9 bases matching TRBD1. CDR1 DFQATT and CDR2 SNEGSKA come from the germline V gene (reference sequence). Trimming cost V 5 bases and J 5 bases; bases outside gene matches: 9. The CDR3 is made up of 14 amino acids.

This sequence joins TRBV20-1 and TRBJ1-4, with D possibly being TRBD1 (5 bases). Germline V gene data show CDR1 as DFQATT and CDR2 as SNEGSKA (reference sequence). The CDR3 spans 14 residues. This chain's CDR3 is CSAQRGATNEKLFF. The CDR3 bases are TGCAGCGCGCAAAGGGGCGCAACTAATGAAAAACTGTTTTTT.

The V and J genes are TRBV12-3 or TRBV12-4 and TRBJ2-2; 7 bases map to TRBD1. V gave up 5 bases and J gave up 5 bases; unmatched junction bases: 8. CDR3 length equals 15 residues. CDR3: CASSPNRGGTGELFF. CDR3 bases: TGTGCCAGCAGTCCGAACAGGGGCGGTACCGGGGAGCTGTTTTTT.

This chain uses TRBV7-2 with TRBJ2-1; perhaps TRBD1 as D (6 bases). V was cut by 0 bases and J by 4 bases, with 13 bases left in between. The germline CDR1 and CDR2 sequences are SGHTA and FQGNSA. This CDR3 is built from 16 residues. The CDR3 sequence is CASSLALGDRYNEQFF. DNA for the CDR3: TGTGCCAGCAGCTTAGCGCTAGGAGACAGGTACAATGAGCAGTTCTTC. Drawing the rest from reference TRBV7-2 and TRBJ2-1, the complete variable domain is GAGVSQSPSNKVTEKGKDVELRCDPISGHTALYWYRQSLGQGLEFLIYFQGNSAPDKSGLPSDRFSAERTGGSVSTLTIQRTQQEDSAVYLCASSLALGDRYNEQFFGPGTRLTVL.